The text below deals with one T cell receptor (beta chain). Its specificity is unknown. This record belongs to a study of T cell repertoires in cytomegalovirus infection. Study-wide context: Public TCR beta signatures indicated both CMV infection and matching HLA type. Findings and limits, study-wide: HLA-C-restricted TCR beta clonotypes specific for CMV led the ex vivo response.

TCRdb redid the calling of the reads with MiXCR, one entry per CDR3 protein. The sample lists about 220,000 distinct CDR3 sequences, 35% to 45% occurring once. The origin of this receptor is a human donor in good health (CMV status not recorded). Some clones in this sample may be carry-over from other donors' samples. This specimen consisted of CD8+ T cells from cultured PBMCs, obtained from culture after CMV antigen stimulation.

The CDR3 DNA is TGCAGTGCTAAGGATGGGTACACCTACGAGCAGTACTTC. Translation: CSAKDGYTYEQYF. V gene TRBV20-1 combines with J gene TRBJ2-7; D unresolved. V was cut by 4 bases and J by 2 bases, with 12 bases left in between. The CDR3 is made up of 13 amino acids. CDR1 is DFQATT and CDR2 is SNEGSKA in the germline V gene (reference sequence).